Sequencing of this T cell receptor beta chain was carried out in a study of T cells after posttransplantation cyclophosphamide. TCRdb's copy holds only in-frame clones and misses some; the assay was immunoSEQ multiplex PCR. Here the sample spans about 22,000 clones, 80% to 90% being singletons. J lost 2 bases, V lost 1 base, and 3 bases had no gene match. CDR3 size: 14 residues. The germline gives CDR1 SGHNT, CDR2 YYREEE (reference sequence). Controls had myeloablative marrow grafts with methotrexate and calcineurin inhibitor, sampled at 1 year. Whole-study findings and limits: Recipient CMV seropositivity and CMV reactivation strongly tracked TRB clonality. Skin or GI-infiltrating T cells shared few TRB sequences with blood. Donor CD8+ memory clones often dominated recipient blood repertoires at later times.

Of note for this clone: Its antigen remains unknown.

The sample was PBMCs, taken after an allogeneic stem cell transplant with a calcineurin inhibitor and methotrexate. The sequence was collected from a female patient aged 50 to 60 who received an allogeneic stem cell transplant from an unrelated donor, was CMV-positive, and had chronic GVHD only. A subset of T cells may come from the graft donor. The V and J genes are TRBV5-4 and TRBJ2-7; 7 bases fit TRBD2. The CDR3 protein is CASSLRDYTYEQYF. The CDR3 DNA follows: TGTGCCAGCAGCTTGAGGGACTACACCTACGAGCAGTACTTC.